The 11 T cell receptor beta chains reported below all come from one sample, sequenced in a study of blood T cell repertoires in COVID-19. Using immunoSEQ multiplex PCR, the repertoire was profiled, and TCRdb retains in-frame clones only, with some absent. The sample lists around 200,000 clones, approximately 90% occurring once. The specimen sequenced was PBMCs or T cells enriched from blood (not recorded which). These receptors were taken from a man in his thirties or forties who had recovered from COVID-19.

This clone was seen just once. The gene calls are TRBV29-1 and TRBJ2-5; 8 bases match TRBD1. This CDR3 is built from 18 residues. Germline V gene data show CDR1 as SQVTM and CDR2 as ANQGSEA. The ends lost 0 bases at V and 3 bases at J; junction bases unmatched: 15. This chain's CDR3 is CSVEDRWRTGGSKETQYF. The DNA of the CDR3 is TGCAGCGTTGAAGATCGCTGGCGCACAGGGGGGTCTAAAGAGACCCAGTACTTC.

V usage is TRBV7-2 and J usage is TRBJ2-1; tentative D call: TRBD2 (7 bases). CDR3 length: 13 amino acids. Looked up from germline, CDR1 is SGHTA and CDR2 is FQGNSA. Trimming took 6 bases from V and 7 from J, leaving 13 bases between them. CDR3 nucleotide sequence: TGTGCCAGCAGAGGGGGGGTGGGTAATGAGCAGTTCTTC. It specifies CASRGGVGNEQFF.

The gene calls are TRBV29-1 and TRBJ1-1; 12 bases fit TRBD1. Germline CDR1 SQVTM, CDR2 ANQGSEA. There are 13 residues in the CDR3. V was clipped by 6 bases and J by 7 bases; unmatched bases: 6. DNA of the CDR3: TGCAGCGTGCCGGGACAGGGGGCAGGTGAAGCTTTCTTT. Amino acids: CSVPGQGAGEAFF.

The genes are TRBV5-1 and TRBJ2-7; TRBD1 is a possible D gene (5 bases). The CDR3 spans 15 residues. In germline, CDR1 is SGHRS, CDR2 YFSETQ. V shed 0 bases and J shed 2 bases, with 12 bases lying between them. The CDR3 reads CASSLGQFLPYEQYF. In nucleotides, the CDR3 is TGCGCCAGCAGCTTGGGACAGTTTCTTCCCTACGAGCAGTACTTC.

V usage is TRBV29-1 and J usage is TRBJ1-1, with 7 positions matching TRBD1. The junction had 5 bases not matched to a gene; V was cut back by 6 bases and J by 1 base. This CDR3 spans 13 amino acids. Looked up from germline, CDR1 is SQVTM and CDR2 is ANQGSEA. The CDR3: CSVRTGENTEAFF. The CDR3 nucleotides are TGCAGCGTCCGGACAGGAGAGAACACTGAAGCTTTCTTT.

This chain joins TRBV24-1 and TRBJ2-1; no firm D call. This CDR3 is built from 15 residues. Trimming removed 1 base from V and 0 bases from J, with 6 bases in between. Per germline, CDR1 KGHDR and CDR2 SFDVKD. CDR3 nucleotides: TGTGCCACCAGTGATTTACAGAGCTCCTACAATGAGCAGTTCTTC. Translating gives CATSDLQSSYNEQFF.

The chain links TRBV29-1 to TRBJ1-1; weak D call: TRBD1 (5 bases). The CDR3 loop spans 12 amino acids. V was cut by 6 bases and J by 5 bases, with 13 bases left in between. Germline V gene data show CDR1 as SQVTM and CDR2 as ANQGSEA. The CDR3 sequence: CSVARGGTEAFF. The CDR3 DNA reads TGCAGCGTGGCCCGGGGGGGGACTGAAGCTTTCTTT. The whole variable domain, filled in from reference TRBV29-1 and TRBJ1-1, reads SAVISQKPSRDICQRGTSLTIQCQVDSQVTMMFWYRQQPGQSLTLIATANQGSEATYESGFVIDKFPISRPNLTFSTLTVSNMSPEDSSIYLCSVARGGTEAFFGQGTRLTVV.

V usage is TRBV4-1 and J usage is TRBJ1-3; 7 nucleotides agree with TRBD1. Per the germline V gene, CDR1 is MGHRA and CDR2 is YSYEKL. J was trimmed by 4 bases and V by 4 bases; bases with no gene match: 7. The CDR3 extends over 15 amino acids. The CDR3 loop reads CASSLNTGAGNTIYF. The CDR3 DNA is TGCGCCAGCAGCCTAAACACAGGGGCCGGAAACACCATATATTTT.

CDR3 region: CASSFLFQETQYF. The CDR3 DNA follows: TGTGCCAGCAGTTTCCTTTTCCAAGAGACCCAGTACTTC. The chain uses TRBV28 and TRBJ2-5; no clear D gene. Germline V lookup: CDR1 MDHEN, CDR2 SYDVKM. This CDR3 has 13 amino acids. Between the trimmed V and J ends, which lost 3 bases and 1 base, there was a span of 6 bases.

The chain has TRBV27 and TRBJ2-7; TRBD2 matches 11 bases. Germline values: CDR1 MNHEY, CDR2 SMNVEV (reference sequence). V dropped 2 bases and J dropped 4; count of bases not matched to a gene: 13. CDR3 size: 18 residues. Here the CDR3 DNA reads TGTGCCAGCAGTTTAACCCTCGCTTCACTAGCGGGAGCTTACGAGCAGTACTTC. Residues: CASSLTLASLAGAYEQYF.

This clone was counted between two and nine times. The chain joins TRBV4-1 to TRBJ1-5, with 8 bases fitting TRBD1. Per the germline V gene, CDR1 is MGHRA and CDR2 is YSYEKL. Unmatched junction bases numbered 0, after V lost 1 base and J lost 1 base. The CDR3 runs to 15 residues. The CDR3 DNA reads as TGCGCCAGCAGCCAAGGGACAGGGAGCAATCAGCCCCAGCATTTT. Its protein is CASSQGTGSNQPQHF.